The 10 T cell receptor beta chains given below trace back to one sample, sequenced in a study of Ad26.COV2.S vaccination and SARS-CoV-2 variants. Data came from immunoSEQ multiplex PCR; TCRdb stores just in-frame clones and leaves some out. The repertoire holds about 440,000 clones, with 90% as singletons. Described treatment: some 20 received Ad26.COV2.S at low or high dose, single or two shots; 5 received placebo; per-sample allocation not given. On day 63 after the first injection, vaccine and placebo recipients gave samples. The sample here was peripheral blood, taken in a trial of Ad26.COV2.S vaccine versus placebo. The receptor source for this set is a person between 18 and 59 years old who received the Ad26.COV2.S COVID-19 vaccine or a placebo.

This chain joins TRBV27 and TRBJ2-5; 8 bases are shared with TRBD2. The junction had 6 bases not matched to a gene; V was cut back by 5 bases and J by 4 bases. Germline CDR1 reads MNHEY; CDR2 reads SMNVEV (reference sequence). This CDR3 is 14 amino acids long. CDR3 nucleotide sequence: TGTGCCAGCAGTGCCCTAGCGGGTAGAGAGACCCAGTACTTC. Encoded protein: CASSALAGRETQYF.

The chain is built from TRBV3-1 (or the pseudogene TRBV3-2) and TRBJ2-5; no definite D call. CDR3 length equals 15 residues. The germline V gene has CDR1 LGHDT and CDR2 YNNKEL (reference sequence). Trimming pared 2 bases from V and 1 base from J, leaving 11 bases between. CDR3 DNA sequence: TGTGCCAGCAGCCAACCCGGACGGAGCCAAGAGACCCAGTACTTC. Its protein is CASSQPGRSQETQYF.

The chain couples TRBV28 to TRBJ1-1, with 8 positions matching TRBD1. The CDR3 extends over 15 amino acids. With V trimmed by 2 bases and J by 4 bases, 6 bases remained unmatched. Germline V CDR1 and CDR2: MDHEN, SYDVKM. CDR3 protein: CASSLPGQGTTEAFF. CDR3 bases: TGTGCCAGCAGTTTACCCGGACAGGGAACCACTGAAGCTTTCTTT.

V gene TRBV27 combines with J gene TRBJ2-4; perhaps TRBD2 as D (5 bases). The CDR3 sequence is 13 residues long. CDR1 is MNHEY and CDR2 is SMNVEV in the germline V gene (reference sequence). The V and J ends lost 4 bases and 1 base respectively, with 5 bases between them. For the CDR3, the DNA is TGTGCCAGCAGTTCGGGGGCCAAAAACATTCAGTACTTC. Translation: CASSSGAKNIQYF.

The V call is TRBV7-6, the J call TRBJ2-1; no definite D call. The CDR3 length is 18 residues. Germline V gives CDR1 SGHVS, CDR2 FNYEAQ. V lost 2 bases to trimming and J lost 2 bases, with 19 bases between them. The CDR3 DNA follows: TGTGCCAGCAGCTTAAGAGACCACATCGCCCTCCCCTACAATGAGCAGTTCTTC. It encodes CASSLRDHIALPYNEQFF.

V gene TRBV28 combines with J gene TRBJ2-1; 11 nucleotides agree with TRBD2. Trimming removed 6 bases from V and 4 bases from J; junction bases left unmatched: 5. The CDR3 has 15 residues. Germline V gives CDR1 MDHEN, CDR2 SYDVKM. CDR3 DNA sequence: TGTGCCAGCAGCACCACTAGCGGGAGTTACAATGAGCAGTTCTTC. This translates into CASSTTSGSYNEQFF.

This clone occurred once. V usage is TRBV7-8 and J usage is TRBJ1-4; 7 nucleotides agree with TRBD1. The CDR3 length is 16 residues. With V trimmed by 4 bases and J by 7 bases, 12 bases remained unmatched. Germline-derived CDR1 and CDR2 are SGHVS and FQNEAQ. CDR3 protein: CASSSYRRGLSEKLFF. CDR3 DNA sequence: TGTGCCAGCAGCTCCTATAGAAGGGGGCTAAGTGAAAAACTGTTTTTT.

The V call is TRBV3-1 (or the pseudogene TRBV3-2), the J call TRBJ1-6; perhaps TRBD1 as D (5 bases). This CDR3 has 15 residues. Trimming took 5 bases from V and 13 from J, leaving 21 bases between them. The germline gives CDR1 LGHDT, CDR2 YNNKEL (reference sequence). CDR3 DNA: TGTGCCAGCAGCTCTCCGGGACGCCGAAGAGGGCCCCTCCACTTT. Amino acids: CASSSPGRRRGPLHF.

The chain joins TRBV5-6 to TRBJ1-1, with D hard to call. V was trimmed by 0 bases and J by 0 bases, leaving 6 bases between them. Germline V gene data show CDR1 as SGHDT and CDR2 as YYEEEE. CDR3 length: 14 amino acids. CDR3 coding DNA: TGTGCCAGCAGCTTGGAGGTCTTGAACACTGAAGCTTTCTTT. Amino acids: CASSLEVLNTEAFF.

The chain is built from TRBV7-9 and TRBJ2-1, with TRBD1 matching 7 bases. Losses at the gene ends were 7 bases for V and 7 bases for J; bases not matched to a gene: 7. Germline V CDR1 and CDR2: SEHNR, FQNEAQ (reference sequence). This CDR3 spans 13 amino acids. CDR3 sequence (DNA): TGTGCCAGCAATACAGGGGTGGGAAATGAGCAGTTCTTC. Translation gives CASNTGVGNEQFF.